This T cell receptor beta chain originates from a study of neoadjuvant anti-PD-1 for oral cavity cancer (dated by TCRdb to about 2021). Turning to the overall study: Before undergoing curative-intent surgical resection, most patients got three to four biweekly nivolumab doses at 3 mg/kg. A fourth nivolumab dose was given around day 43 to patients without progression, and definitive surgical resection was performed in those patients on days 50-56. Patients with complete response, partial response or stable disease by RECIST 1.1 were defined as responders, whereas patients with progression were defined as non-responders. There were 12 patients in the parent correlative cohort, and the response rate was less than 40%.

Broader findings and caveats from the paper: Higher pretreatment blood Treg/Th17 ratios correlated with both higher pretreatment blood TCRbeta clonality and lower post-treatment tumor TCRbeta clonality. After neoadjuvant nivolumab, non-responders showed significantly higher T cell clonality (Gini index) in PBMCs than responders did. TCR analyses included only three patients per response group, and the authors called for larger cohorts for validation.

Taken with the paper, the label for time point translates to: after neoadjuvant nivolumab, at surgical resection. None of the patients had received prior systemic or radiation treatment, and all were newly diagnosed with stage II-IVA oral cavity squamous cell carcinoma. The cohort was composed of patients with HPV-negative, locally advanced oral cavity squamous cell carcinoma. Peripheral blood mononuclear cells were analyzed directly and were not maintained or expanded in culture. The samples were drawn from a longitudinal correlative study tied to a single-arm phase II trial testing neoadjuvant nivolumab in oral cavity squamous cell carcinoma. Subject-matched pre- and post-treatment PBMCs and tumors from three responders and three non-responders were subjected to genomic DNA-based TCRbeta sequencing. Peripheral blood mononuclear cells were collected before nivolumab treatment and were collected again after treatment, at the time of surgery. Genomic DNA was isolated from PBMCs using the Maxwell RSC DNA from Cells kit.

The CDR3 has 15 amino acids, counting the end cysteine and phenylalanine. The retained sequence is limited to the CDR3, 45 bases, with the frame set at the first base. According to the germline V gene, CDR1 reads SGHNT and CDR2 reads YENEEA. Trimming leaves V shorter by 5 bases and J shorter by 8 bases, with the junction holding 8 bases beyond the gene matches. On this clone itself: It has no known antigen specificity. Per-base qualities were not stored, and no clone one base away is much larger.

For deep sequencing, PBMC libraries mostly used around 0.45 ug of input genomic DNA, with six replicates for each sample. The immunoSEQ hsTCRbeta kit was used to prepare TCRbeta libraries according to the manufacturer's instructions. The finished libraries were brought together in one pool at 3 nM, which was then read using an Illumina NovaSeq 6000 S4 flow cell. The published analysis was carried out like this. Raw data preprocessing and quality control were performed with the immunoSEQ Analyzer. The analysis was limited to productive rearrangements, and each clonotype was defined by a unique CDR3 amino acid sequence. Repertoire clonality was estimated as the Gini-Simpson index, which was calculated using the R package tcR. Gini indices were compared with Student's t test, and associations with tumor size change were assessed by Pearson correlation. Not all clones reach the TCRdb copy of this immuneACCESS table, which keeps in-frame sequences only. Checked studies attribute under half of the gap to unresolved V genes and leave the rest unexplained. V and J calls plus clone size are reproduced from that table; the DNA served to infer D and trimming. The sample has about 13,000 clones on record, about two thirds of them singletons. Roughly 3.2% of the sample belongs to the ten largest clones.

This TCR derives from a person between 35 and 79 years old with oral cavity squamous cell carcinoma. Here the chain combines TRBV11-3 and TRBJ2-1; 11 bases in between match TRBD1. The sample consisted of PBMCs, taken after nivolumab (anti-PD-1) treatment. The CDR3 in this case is CASSPGQGALDEQFF. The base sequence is TGTGCCAGCAGCCCCGGACAGGGGGCGTTGGATGAGCAGTTCTTC.